This T cell receptor beta chain emerged from a study of shared clonotypes between healthy human individuals. Only in-frame clones appear in the TCRdb table, and some are missing; sequencing was by immunoSEQ multiplex PCR. There are roughly 2.2 million clones in the sample; around 90% occur only once, and more than 0.35% lies in the top ten. Concerning this clone: The sample holds other DNA sequences that translate to the same CDR3.

The V and J ends lost 1 base and 1 base respectively, with 5 bases between them. The germline V gene encodes CDR1 SGHRS and CDR2 YFSETQ. CDR3 size: 13 residues. Sequenced input: naive CD4+ T cells from PBMCs. Subset in this sample: CD45RA+ positively selected. This clonotype was sampled from a man in his late teens or twenties in good health. Some clones in this sample may be carry-over from other donors' samples. This sequence joins TRBV5-1 and TRBJ1-1, with D unresolved. CDR3 sequence: CASSLTTNTEAFF. CDR3 coding DNA: TGCGCCAGCAGCTTGACAACGAACACTGAAGCTTTCTTT.